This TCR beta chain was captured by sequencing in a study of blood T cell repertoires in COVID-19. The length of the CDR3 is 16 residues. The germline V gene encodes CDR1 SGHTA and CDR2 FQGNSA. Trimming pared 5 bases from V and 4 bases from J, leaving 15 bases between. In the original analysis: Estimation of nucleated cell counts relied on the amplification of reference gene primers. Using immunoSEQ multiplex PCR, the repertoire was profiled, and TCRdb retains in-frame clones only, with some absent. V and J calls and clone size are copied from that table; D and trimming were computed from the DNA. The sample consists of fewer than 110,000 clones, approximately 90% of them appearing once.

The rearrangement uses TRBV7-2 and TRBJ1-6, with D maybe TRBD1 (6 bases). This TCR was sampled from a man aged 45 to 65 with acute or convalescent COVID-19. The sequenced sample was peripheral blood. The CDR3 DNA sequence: TGTGCCAGCAGCCATGGGGGGGCTTCATATAATTCACCCCTCCACTTT. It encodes CASSHGGASYNSPLHF.